This T cell receptor beta chain derives from a study of cytomegalovirus exposure and HLA in healthy donors. Study results and caveats: In a later analysis, specific HLA alleles were associated with 16,000 or so TCR beta sequences at a 0.05 false discovery rate.

The V segment lost 0 bases and the J segment 5 bases; nucleotides outside the gene matches: 12. Germline assignment: CDR1 SGHRS and CDR2 YFSETQ. This CDR3 is built from 17 residues. Details on this clone: Its antigen is unknown.

Vbeta (60) and Jbeta (13) primers were used in the PCR. As handled by the study authors: In a later analysis, around 11 million of tens of millions of unique beta chains occurred in at least two donors. Profiled with immunoSEQ multiplex PCR; TCRdb holds only in-frame clones, not every one. The V and J calls and the clone size are those of that table, but D and trimming were determined from the DNA. The table shows just over 150,000 clones, with around 76% occurring only once. Sequenced: PBMCs. The rearrangement links TRBV5-1 to TRBJ1-1; 8 bases fit TRBD1. The TCR was taken from a female donor in good health and CMV-seronegative. CDR3 region: CASSLGQGARVRTEAFF. Written as DNA, the CDR3 is TGCGCCAGCAGCTTGGGCCAGGGGGCGCGGGTCCGTACTGAAGCTTTCTTT.